One and the same sample provided the 32 T cell receptor beta chains below, sequenced in a study of vaccination and CD4 T cells after COVID-19 (dated by TCRdb to 2021 to 2024). Read against the paper, the sample's treatment or condition label means: roughly 10-day PBMC culture with coronavirus spike peptide pools or control peptides (ViraFEST assay). CD4+ T cells from unexposed donors were collected before the COVID-19 pandemic (2011-2018). Library method: PCR. Data came from an Illumina iSeq 100. DNA from cultured CD4+ T cells underwent TCR sequencing with the Oncomine TCR Beta short-read assay at the Johns Hopkins FTIC core. TCRdb applied fastp at Q25 and MiXCR to the public reads, then kept only in-frame beta chains. CDR3 protein duplicates are merged, each entry listing the most common genes and DNA. The sample table shows 6,700 or so distinct CDR3 sequences, and about a third are seen once. About 26% of the sample lies in the top ten.

Their antigens are not known. Source material: CD4+ T cells from blood, cultured in vitro. The source is a human donor in good health.

This clonotype was observed a few times. The chain combines TRBV20-1 with TRBJ2-3, with 8 bases that match TRBD2. This CDR3 has 16 amino acids. Germline values: CDR1 DFQATT, CDR2 SNEGSKA (reference sequence). J lost 0 bases, V lost 0 bases, and 5 bases had no gene match. CDR3 nucleotide sequence: TGCAGTGCTAGAGATGGGAAGCGGGGGAGCACAGATACGCAGTATTTT. The encoded protein is CSARDGKRGSTDTQYF.

This clonotype appeared a single time. The chain is built from TRBV6-4 and TRBJ2-1; D is possibly TRBD1 (6 bases). The CDR3 consists of 13 residues. Trimming cost V 2 bases and J 5 bases, with 7 bases left between them. From germline, CDR1 is MRHNA and CDR2 SNTAGT. CDR3 residues: CASSDRDNNEQFF. In nucleotides, the CDR3 is TGTGCCAGCAGTGACCGGGACAACAATGAGCAGTTCTTC.

This clonotype has more than one count but fewer than ten. The CDR3 loop is CASSSPTSMNTEAFF. The CDR3 bases are TGTGCCAGCAGTTCACCTACTAGTATGAACACTGAAGCTTTCTTT. The chain couples TRBV6-5 to TRBJ1-1; D not certain. The CDR3 consists of 15 residues. In germline, CDR1 is MNHEY, CDR2 SVGAGI. V was clipped by 4 bases and J by 0 bases, with 12 bases between them.

This clonotype was counted a few times. The chain is built from TRBV4-1 and TRBJ1-5, with D unresolved. Trimming removed 1 base from V and 0 bases from J, with 16 bases in between. CDR3 length equals 18 residues. Germline assignment: CDR1 MGHRA and CDR2 YSYEKL. The CDR3 DNA reads as TGCGCCAGCAGCCAAGGAGAAGCAGGACCATATAGCAATCAGCCCCAGCATTTT. Protein product: CASSQGEAGPYSNQPQHF.

The chain carries TRBV11-2 and TRBJ2-3, with D possibly matching TRBD1 (6 bases). The V end was cut by 4 bases, the J end by 6 bases, with 11 bases between. CDR1 is SGHAT and CDR2 is FQNNGV in the germline V gene. The length of the CDR3 is 13 residues. The CDR3 sequence: CASSSGAQDTQYF. For the CDR3, the DNA is TGTGCCAGCAGCTCAGGGGCGCAGGATACGCAGTATTTT.

This clonotype was recorded a few times. The chain employs TRBV20-1 and TRBJ2-4; D remains ambiguous. Trimming shortened V by 3 bases and J by 0 bases, and 6 bases separated the two germline ends. Germline V CDR1 and CDR2: DFQATT, SNEGSKA (reference sequence). The CDR3 has 13 amino acids. The CDR3 nucleotides are TGCAGTGCTAGGAGACTAGCCAAAAACATTCAGTACTTC. It yields the protein CSARRLAKNIQYF.

The chain uses TRBV7-9 and TRBJ2-5; D is ambiguous. Germline loops: CDR1 SEHNR, CDR2 FQNEAQ (reference sequence). There are 13 residues in the CDR3. V was trimmed by 8 bases and J by 0 bases, leaving 10 bases between them. The CDR3 nucleotides read TGTGCCAGCCAAGTTGGGAACCAAGAGACCCAGTACTTC. It codes for CASQVGNQETQYF.

This chain connects TRBV20-1 to TRBJ2-7; 8 positions match TRBD2. Germline V lookup: CDR1 DFQATT, CDR2 SNEGSKA (reference sequence). The CDR3 runs to 15 residues. Unmatched junction bases numbered 10, after V lost 0 bases and J lost 6 bases. Here the CDR3 DNA reads TGCAGTGCTAGAGATCTGAGCGGGGGAGCGGGCGAGCAGTACTTC. It translates to CSARDLSGGAGEQYF.

The J gene is TRBJ2-5, the V gene TRBV18; TRBD1 aligns across 8 bases. V was clipped by 2 bases and J by 4 bases; unmatched bases: 6. Germline CDR1 KGHSH, CDR2 LQKENI. The CDR3 length is 15 residues. DNA of the CDR3: TGTGCCAGCTCACCAGGACAGGGAAGGCCAGAGACCCAGTACTTC. Translation: CASSPGQGRPETQYF.

This chain uses TRBV10-3 with TRBJ1-1; TRBD1 is a possible D gene (5 bases). Germline loops: CDR1 ENHRY, CDR2 SYGVKD. The V end was cut by 4 bases, the J end by 3 bases, with 15 bases between. This CDR3 spans 15 amino acids. The CDR3 sequence is CAISAQGKEYTEAFF. In DNA, the CDR3 is TGTGCCATCAGTGCTCAGGGTAAGGAGTACACTGAAGCTTTCTTT.

CDR3 region: CASSFGEAYGYTF. The CDR3 DNA reads as TGTGCCAGCAGTTTCGGGGAGGCCTATGGCTACACCTTC. J is TRBJ1-2 and V is TRBV12-3 or TRBV12-4; no definite D call. The CDR3 spans 13 residues. Between the trimmed V and J ends, which lost 3 bases and 4 bases, there was a span of 9 bases.

V and J are TRBV6-5 and TRBJ1-1; D is uncertain. This CDR3 is built from 14 residues. V lost 2 bases, J lost 6 bases, and 13 bases lay in between. Germline V lookup: CDR1 MNHEY, CDR2 SVGAGI. The CDR3 DNA reads as TGTGCCAGCAGTTACGGGCAAGGGATCCCTGAAGCTTTCTTT. This translates into CASSYGQGIPEAFF.

The V call is TRBV7-8, the J call TRBJ2-7; D is possibly TRBD2 (6 bases). Trimming left V 1 base short and J 4 bases short, with 20 bases between. CDR3 length: 17 amino acids. CDR1 and CDR2 (germline): SGHVS, FQNEAQ. CDR3 sequence (DNA): TGTGCCAGCAGCTTAGACCTCATCTGGCGGGGCGGGTACGAGCAGTACTTC. Protein sequence: CASSLDLIWRGGYEQYF.

About this clonotype itself: In this CDR3 the conserved last residue, phenylalanine or tryptophan, is missing, so a read error is likely. The genes are TRBV2 and TRBJ1-1, with D tentatively TRBD1 (5 bases). Germline V lookup: CDR1 SNHLY, CDR2 FYNNEI. The CDR3 runs to 14 residues. Trimming took 2 bases from V and 3 from J, leaving 10 bases between them. The CDR3 DNA reads TGTGCCAGCAGTGAATCTGGGGGGGACACTGAAGCTTTCCTT. It encodes CASSESGGDTEAFL.

This clonotype was picked up a small number of times. The rearrangement links TRBV6-4 to TRBJ2-1, with 10 bases lining up with TRBD2. The CDR3 is 14 residues long. The ends lost 2 bases at V and 8 bases at J; junction bases unmatched: 3. Germline-derived CDR1 and CDR2 are MRHNA and SNTAGT. The CDR3 DNA reads as TGTGCCAGCAGTGACAGCGGGGGGGCCGATGAGCAGTTCTTC. It encodes CASSDSGGADEQFF.

This chain joins TRBV12-3 or TRBV12-4 and TRBJ1-1; D is ambiguous. The CDR3 contains 13 residues. Trimming left V 3 bases short and J 3 bases short, with 8 bases between. For the CDR3, the DNA is TGTGCCAGCAGTTTCGACCGGTACACTGAAGCTTTCTTT. It encodes CASSFDRYTEAFF.

The chain is built from TRBV5-1 and TRBJ1-1; no clear D gene. This CDR3 comprises 11 residues. V lost 6 bases and J 1 base, leaving 4 bases between the germline ends. Germline assignment: CDR1 SGHRS and CDR2 YFSETQ. DNA of the CDR3: TGCGCCAGCACAGAGAACACTGAAGCTTTCTTT. Translated, it gives CASTENTEAFF.

The chain couples TRBV7-6 to TRBJ1-4, with a possible D match to TRBD1 (5 bases). Germline-derived CDR1 and CDR2 are SGHVS and FNYEAQ. The CDR3 has 16 residues. Trimming removed 5 bases from V and 3 bases from J, with 16 bases in between. The CDR3 DNA sequence: TGTGCCAGCAGCCAGAAGGGGAGAGGCGCTAATGAAAAACTGTTTTTT. Translating gives CASSQKGRGANEKLFF. Full variable domain (outside the CDR3, taken from reference TRBV7-6 and TRBJ1-4): GAGVSQSPRYKVTKRGQDVALRCDPISGHVSLYWYRQALGQGPEFLTYFNYEAQQDKSGLPNDRFSAERPEGSISTLTIQRTEQRDSAMYRCASSQKGRGANEKLFFGSGTQLSVL.

The chain is built from TRBV2 and TRBJ1-2; maybe TRBD1 (5 bases). The germline V gene encodes CDR1 SNHLY and CDR2 FYNNEI. Trimming shortened V by 8 bases and J by 8 bases, and 18 bases separated the two germline ends. The CDR3 has 13 amino acids. Written as DNA, the CDR3 is TGTGCCAGCGGAGATACGGGACTGCTAGGCTACACCTTC. Its translation is CASGDTGLLGYTF. The variable domain in full, with the rest retrieved from reference TRBV2 and TRBJ1-2, is EPEVTQTPSHQVTQMGQEVILRCVPISNHLYFYWYRQILGQKVEFLVSFYNNEISEKSEIFDDQFSVERPDGSNFTLKIRSTKLEDSAMYFCASGDTGLLGYTFGSGTRLTVV.

The chain uses TRBV5-1 and TRBJ1-1; 8 nucleotides match TRBD1. CDR3 length: 16 amino acids. Trimming took 0 bases from V and 5 from J; bases not matched to a gene: 9. The germline V gene has CDR1 SGHRS and CDR2 YFSETQ. This CDR3 is CASSLGGTGGETEAFF. The CDR3 bases are TGCGCCAGCAGCTTGGGTGGGACAGGTGGAGAGACTGAAGCTTTCTTT.

This clonotype was counted only a few times. V and J are TRBV7-8 and TRBJ1-1; TRBD1 matches 9 bases. In germline, CDR1 is SGHVS, CDR2 FQNEAQ. V dropped 1 base and J dropped 5; count of bases not matched to a gene: 5. This CDR3 spans 15 amino acids. In DNA, the CDR3 is TGTGCCAGCAGCTTAGAACAGGGGGCTCAGACTGAAGCTTTCTTT. This encodes CASSLEQGAQTEAFF.

This sequence joins TRBV7-3 and TRBJ1-1; D is uncertain. The CDR3 sequence is 13 residues long. Per germline, CDR1 SGHTA and CDR2 FQGTGA. Trimming took 8 bases from V and 4 from J, leaving 14 bases between them. The CDR3 protein is CASSPAGGTEAFF. The CDR3 DNA reads as TGTGCCAGCTCCCCCGCTGGCGGCACTGAAGCTTTCTTT.

The chain employs TRBV27 and TRBJ1-3; the D gene is possibly TRBD1 (6 bases). The CDR3 length is 16 residues. Germline V gene sequence: CDR1 MNHEY, CDR2 SMNVEV (reference sequence). The V gene lost 5 bases and the J gene lost 0 bases, with 14 bases spanning the gap. DNA for the CDR3: TGTGCCAGCAGTGCCGGACAGCTCAGCTCTGGAAACACCATATATTTT. Translated, it gives CASSAGQLSSGNTIYF.

This clonotype was observed a handful of times. V gene TRBV7-3 combines with J gene TRBJ2-3; D is undetermined. The CDR3 contains 12 residues. Per germline, CDR1 SGHTA and CDR2 FQGTGA. Trimming shortened V by 4 bases and J by 10 bases, and 12 bases separated the two germline ends. CDR3 amino acids: CASSSQINPQYF. CDR3 sequence (DNA): TGTGCCAGCAGCTCCCAGATCAATCCGCAGTATTTT.

This clonotype was seen a handful of times. The chain employs TRBV7-3 and TRBJ1-1, with TRBD1 matching 7 bases. Germline CDR1 reads SGHTA; CDR2 reads FQGTGA. The CDR3 length is 13 residues. Trimming at V came to 3 bases and at J to 8 bases, leaving 6 bases not matched to a gene. The CDR3 loop is CASSFTGVGEAFF. In DNA, the CDR3 is TGTGCCAGCAGCTTTACAGGGGTTGGCGAAGCTTTCTTT.

This clonotype has only a few counts. V is TRBV7-3 and J is TRBJ1-2; D is unresolved. This CDR3 comprises 13 residues. V was cut by 3 bases and J by 7 bases, with 12 bases left in between. Looked up from germline, CDR1 is SGHTA and CDR2 is FQGTGA. The CDR3 nucleotides are TGTGCCAGCAGCTTCGGGCAGCTCGGTGGCTACACCTTC. It translates to CASSFGQLGGYTF.

This clonotype was counted a few times. The chain's CDR3 is CSVGSTGRRLEQYF. CDR3 DNA sequence: TGCAGCGTTGGGTCCACTGGACGGAGGCTCGAGCAGTACTTC. The V call is TRBV29-1, the J call TRBJ2-7, with D perhaps matching TRBD2 (5 bases). The CDR3 consists of 14 residues. With 4 bases removed from V and 6 bases from J, the gap between germline ends came to 19 bases. Germline CDR1 reads SQVTM; CDR2 reads ANQGSEA.

This sequence joins TRBV2 and TRBJ1-2, with D unclear. The germline V and J ends were trimmed by 1 base and 4 bases, with 4 bases remaining between them. Germline V gene data show CDR1 as SNHLY and CDR2 as FYNNEI. This CDR3 has 12 amino acids. CDR3 in amino acids: CASSEVAYGYTF. CDR3 in DNA: TGTGCCAGCAGTGAAGTAGCCTATGGCTACACCTTC.

This clonotype has more than one count but fewer than ten. The J gene is TRBJ2-1, the V gene TRBV7-8, with 7 bases aligning to TRBD1. V was clipped by 5 bases and J by 8 bases; unmatched bases: 9. This CDR3 contains 14 residues. CDR1 and CDR2 (germline): SGHVS, FQNEAQ. The CDR3 here is CASSLFTTGDEQFF. The CDR3 DNA reads TGTGCCAGCAGCCTGTTTACTACAGGGGATGAGCAGTTCTTC.

J is TRBJ1-3 and V is TRBV20-1, with D perhaps matching TRBD1 (6 bases). The CDR3 runs to 13 residues. Germline CDR1 and CDR2: DFQATT and SNEGSKA (reference sequence). V was clipped by 8 bases and J by 0 bases, with 11 bases between them. DNA for the CDR3: TGCAGTTCCAGGGGAACCTCTGGAAACACCATATATTTT. Amino acid sequence: CSSRGTSGNTIYF.

The chain combines TRBV10-3 with TRBJ2-5; 11 nucleotides line up with TRBD2. The germline V gene has CDR1 ENHRY and CDR2 SYGVKD. V lost 4 bases and J lost 3; bases outside the gene matches: 4. The CDR3 spans 15 residues. The CDR3 here is CAISGTSGPKETQYF. CDR3 nucleotides: TGTGCCATCAGTGGGACTAGCGGGCCTAAAGAGACCCAGTACTTC.

The V gene is TRBV12-3 or TRBV12-4, the J gene TRBJ2-5; D possibly corresponds to TRBD2 (6 bases). This CDR3 comprises 13 residues. V gave up 3 bases and J gave up 7 bases, with 12 bases separating them. The CDR3 coding sequence is TGTGCCAGCAGTTTCGGACGGAGGGGGACCCAGTACTTC. Translating it yields CASSFGRRGTQYF.